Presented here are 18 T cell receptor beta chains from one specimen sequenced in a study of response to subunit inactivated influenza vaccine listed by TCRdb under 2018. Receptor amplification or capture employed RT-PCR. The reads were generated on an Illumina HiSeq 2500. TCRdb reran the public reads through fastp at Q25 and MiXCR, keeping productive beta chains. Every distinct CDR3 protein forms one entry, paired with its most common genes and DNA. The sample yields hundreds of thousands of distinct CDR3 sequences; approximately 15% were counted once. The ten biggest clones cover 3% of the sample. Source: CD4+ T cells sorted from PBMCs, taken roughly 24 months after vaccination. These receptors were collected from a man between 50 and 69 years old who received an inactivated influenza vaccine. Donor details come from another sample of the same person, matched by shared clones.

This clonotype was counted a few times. This chain's CDR3 is CASSLTQDRANSPLHF. As DNA, the CDR3 is TGTGCCAGCAGCTTAACCCAGGATAGGGCGAATTCACCCCTCCACTTT. This chain connects TRBV7-2 to TRBJ1-6; unclear D gene. Germline V gene sequence: CDR1 SGHTA, CDR2 FQGNSA. The germline V and J ends were trimmed by 2 bases and 7 bases, with 15 bases remaining between them. This CDR3 has 16 residues.

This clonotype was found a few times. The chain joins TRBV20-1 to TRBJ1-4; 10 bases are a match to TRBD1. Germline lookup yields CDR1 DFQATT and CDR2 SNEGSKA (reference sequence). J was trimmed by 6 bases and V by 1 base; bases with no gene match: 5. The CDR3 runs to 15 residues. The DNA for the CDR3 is TGCAGTGCTAGAGTGCGGACAGGGGGGGATGAAAAACTGTTTTTT. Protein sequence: CSARVRTGGDEKLFF.

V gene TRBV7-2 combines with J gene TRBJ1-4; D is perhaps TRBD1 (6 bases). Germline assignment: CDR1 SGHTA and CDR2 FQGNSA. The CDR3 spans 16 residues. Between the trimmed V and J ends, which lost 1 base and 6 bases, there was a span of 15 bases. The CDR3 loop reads CASSLVAGAKDEKLFF. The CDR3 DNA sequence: TGTGCCAGCAGCTTAGTAGCGGGGGCGAAGGATGAAAAACTGTTTTTT.

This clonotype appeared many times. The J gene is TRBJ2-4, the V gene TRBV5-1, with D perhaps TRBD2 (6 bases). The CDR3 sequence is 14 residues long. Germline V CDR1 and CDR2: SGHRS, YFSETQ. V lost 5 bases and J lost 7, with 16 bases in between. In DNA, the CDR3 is TGCGCCAGCAGTCGCGATAGCCGGGGGAACATTCAGTACTTC. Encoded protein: CASSRDSRGNIQYF.

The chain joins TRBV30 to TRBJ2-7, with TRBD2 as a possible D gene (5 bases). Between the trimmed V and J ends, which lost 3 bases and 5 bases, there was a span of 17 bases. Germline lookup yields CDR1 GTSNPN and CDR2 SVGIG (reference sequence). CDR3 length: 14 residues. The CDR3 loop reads CAWSQGLLLDEQYF. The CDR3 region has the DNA TGTGCCTGGAGCCAAGGACTCCTTCTGGACGAGCAGTACTTC.

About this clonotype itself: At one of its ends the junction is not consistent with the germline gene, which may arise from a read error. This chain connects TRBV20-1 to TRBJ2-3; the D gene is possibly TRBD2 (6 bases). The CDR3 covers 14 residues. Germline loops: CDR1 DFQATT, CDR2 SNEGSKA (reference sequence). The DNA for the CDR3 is TGCAGTGCCGGTAGCGGCCGAAGCAAAGATACGCAGTATTTT. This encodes CSAGSGRSKDTQYF.

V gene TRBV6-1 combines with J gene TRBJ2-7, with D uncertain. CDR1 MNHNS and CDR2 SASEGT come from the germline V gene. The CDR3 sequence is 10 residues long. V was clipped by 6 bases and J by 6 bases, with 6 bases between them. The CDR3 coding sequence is TGTGCCAGCAGCGGGTTCGAGCAGTACTTC. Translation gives CASSGFEQYF.

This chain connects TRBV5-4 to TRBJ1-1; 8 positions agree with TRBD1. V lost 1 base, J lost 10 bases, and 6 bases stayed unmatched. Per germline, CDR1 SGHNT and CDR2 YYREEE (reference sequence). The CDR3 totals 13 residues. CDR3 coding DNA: TGTGCCAGCAGCTTGCGGCACAGGGGGGTAGCTTTCTTT. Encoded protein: CASSLRHRGVAFF.

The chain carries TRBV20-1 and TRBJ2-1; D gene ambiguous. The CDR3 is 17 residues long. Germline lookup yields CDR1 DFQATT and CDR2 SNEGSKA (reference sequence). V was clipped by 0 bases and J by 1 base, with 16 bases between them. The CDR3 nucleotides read TGCAGTGCTAGAGATCGGTCCTCCCCGGGTTCCTACAATGAGCAGTTCTTC. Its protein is CSARDRSSPGSYNEQFF.

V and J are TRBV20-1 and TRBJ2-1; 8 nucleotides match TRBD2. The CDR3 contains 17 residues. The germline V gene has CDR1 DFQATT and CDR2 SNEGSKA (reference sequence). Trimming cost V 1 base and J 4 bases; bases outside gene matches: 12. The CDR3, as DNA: TGCAGTGCTAGAGGCTTCATAGCGGGGACACCTTACAATGAGCAGTTCTTC. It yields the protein CSARGFIAGTPYNEQFF.

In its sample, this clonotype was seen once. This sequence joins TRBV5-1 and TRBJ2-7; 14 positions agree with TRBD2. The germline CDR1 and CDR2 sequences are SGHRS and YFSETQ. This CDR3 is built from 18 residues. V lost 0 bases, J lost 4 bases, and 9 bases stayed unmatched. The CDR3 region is CASSLVGTSGGPEYEQYF. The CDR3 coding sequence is TGCGCCAGCAGCTTGGTTGGGACTAGCGGGGGTCCCGAGTACGAGCAGTACTTC.

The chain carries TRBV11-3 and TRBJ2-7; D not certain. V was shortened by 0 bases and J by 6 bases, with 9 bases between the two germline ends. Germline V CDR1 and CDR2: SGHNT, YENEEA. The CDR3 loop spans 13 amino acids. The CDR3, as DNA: TGTGCCAGCAGCTTAGATCCCAGATCCGAGCAGTACTTC. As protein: CASSLDPRSEQYF. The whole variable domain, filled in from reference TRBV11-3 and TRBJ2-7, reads EAGVVQSPRYKIIEKKQPVAFWCNPISGHNTLYWYLQNLGQGPELLIRYENEEAVDDSQLPKDRFSAERLKGVDSTLKIQPAELGDSAVYLCASSLDPRSEQYFGPGTRLTVT.

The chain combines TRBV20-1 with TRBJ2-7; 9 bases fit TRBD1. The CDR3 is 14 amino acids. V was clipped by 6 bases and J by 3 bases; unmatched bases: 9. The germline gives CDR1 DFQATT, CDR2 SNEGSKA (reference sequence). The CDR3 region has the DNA TGCAGTGCCAACCCGGACAGGGGCGGCTACGAGCAGTACTTC. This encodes CSANPDRGGYEQYF.

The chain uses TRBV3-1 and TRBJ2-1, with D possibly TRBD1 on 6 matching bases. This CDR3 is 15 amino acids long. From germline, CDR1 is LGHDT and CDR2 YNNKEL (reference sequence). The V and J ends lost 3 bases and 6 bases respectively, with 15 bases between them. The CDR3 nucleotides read TGTGCCAGCAGCCAGTACATCGCCAGGGGCAATGAGCAGTTCTTC. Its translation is CASSQYIARGNEQFF.

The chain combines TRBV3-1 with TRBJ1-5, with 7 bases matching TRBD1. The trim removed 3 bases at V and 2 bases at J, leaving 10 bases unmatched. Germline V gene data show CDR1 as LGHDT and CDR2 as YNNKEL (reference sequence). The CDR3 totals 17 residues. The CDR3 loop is CASSQGQGGRGNQPQHF. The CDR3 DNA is TGTGCCAGCAGCCAGGGGCAAGGGGGCAGGGGCAATCAGCCCCAGCATTTT.

The CDR3 loop is CSVVDRRSYNEQFF. The CDR3 bases are TGCAGCGTTGTGGACAGGCGCTCCTACAATGAGCAGTTCTTC. The chain couples TRBV29-1 to TRBJ2-1; TRBD1 matches 7 bases. This CDR3 region has 14 residues. V shed 4 bases, J shed 0 bases, and the junction held 3 bases outside the gene matches. In germline, CDR1 is SQVTM, CDR2 ANQGSEA.

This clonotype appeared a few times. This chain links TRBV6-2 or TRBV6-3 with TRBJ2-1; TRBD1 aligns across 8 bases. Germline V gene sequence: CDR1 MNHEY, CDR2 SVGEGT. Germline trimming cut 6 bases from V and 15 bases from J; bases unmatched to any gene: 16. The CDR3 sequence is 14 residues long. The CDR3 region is CASSPRTGLPLGFF. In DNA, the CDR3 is TGTGCCAGCAGCCCACGGACAGGGCTCCCTCTTGGGTTCTTC.

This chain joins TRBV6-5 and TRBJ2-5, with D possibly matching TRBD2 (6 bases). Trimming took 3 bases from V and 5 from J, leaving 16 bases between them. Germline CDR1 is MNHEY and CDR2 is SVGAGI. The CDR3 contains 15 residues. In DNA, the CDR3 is TGTGCCAGCAGTTATAGTGCCGGGAGAAGGGAGACCCAGTACTTC. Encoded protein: CASSYSAGRRETQYF.